What follows are 17 T cell receptor beta chains derived from one specimen sequenced in a study of monozygotic twins with inflammatory bowel disease. TCRdb re-called the 5' RACE reads and gives one entry per CDR3 protein, without DNA. Across about 160,000 distinct CDR3 sequences, the top ten clones capture 2.4% of the sample. Sequencing used blood. The source of these receptors is a human donor with ulcerative colitis or Crohn's disease, or a healthy co-twin of an affected twin (not recorded which).

J is TRBJ2-1 and V is TRBV19; as DNA is missing, the TRBD2 call by TCRdb cannot be tested. Germline CDR1 LNHDA, CDR2 SQIVND (reference sequence). This CDR3 comprises 14 residues. This CDR3 reads CASSPVAAYNEQFF.

The chain combines TRBV12-3 or TRBV12-4 with TRBJ2-7. The CDR3 has 12 amino acids. The CDR3 reads CASAGGSYEQYF.

The rearrangement uses TRBV5-1 and TRBJ1-6. In germline, CDR1 is SGHRS, CDR2 YFSETQ. The CDR3 is 15 amino acids. CDR3 sequence reads: CASSPELFYNSPLHF.

This rearrangement joins TRBV6-5 to TRBJ2-7; with no DNA, the TCRdb D assignment of TRBD1 cannot be verified. The CDR3 extends over 16 amino acids. The germline CDR1 and CDR2 sequences are MNHEY and SVGAGI. CDR3 amino acids: CASSYSLGTGVGEQYF.

The chain recombines TRBV3-1 with TRBJ2-6; checking the TCRdb D call of TRBD1 is not possible without DNA. The CDR3 consists of 15 residues. Germline V CDR1 and CDR2: LGHDT, YNNKEL (reference sequence). The CDR3 spells CASSQVGVGANVLTF.

The V and J genes are TRBV12-3 or TRBV12-4 and TRBJ1-5. The CDR3 sequence is 14 residues long. This CDR3 is CASSLVAGILSQHF.

This chain uses TRBV19 with TRBJ1-2. This CDR3 is built from 15 residues. Germline CDR1 reads LNHDA; CDR2 reads SQIVND (reference sequence). CDR3 protein: CASKGLAAWGYGYTF. Full variable domain (rest looked up from reference TRBV19 and TRBJ1-2): DGGITQSPKYLFRKEGQNVTLSCEQNLNHDAMYWYRQDPGQGLRLIYYSQIVNDFQKGDIAEGYSVSREKKESFPLTVTSAQKNPTAFYLCASKGLAAWGYGYTFGSGTRLTVV.

The chain recombines TRBV9 with TRBJ2-5; absent DNA, TCRdb's TRBD2 call cannot be checked. The CDR3 runs to 14 residues. Germline-derived CDR1 and CDR2 are SGDLS and YYNGEE. The CDR3 reads CASSVERGEETQYF.

V and J are TRBV7-7 and TRBJ2-5; TCRdb gives TRBD2 as the D gene, but with no DNA this cannot be confirmed. CDR1 and CDR2 (germline): SSHAT, FNYEAQ (reference sequence). There are 18 residues in the CDR3. CDR3 in amino acids: CASSQGTSLFSGQETQYF. Drawing the rest from reference TRBV7-7 and TRBJ2-5, the complete variable domain is GAGVSQSPRYKVTKRGQDVTLRCDPISSHATLYWYQQALGQGPEFLTYFNYEAQPDKSGLPSDRFSAERPEGSISTLTIQRTEQRDSAMYRCASSQGTSLFSGQETQYFGPGTRLLVL.

The V and J genes are TRBV20-1 and TRBJ2-7; TCRdb's D gene call, TRBD1, goes unchecked for lack of DNA. The CDR3 is 13 residues long. CDR1 and CDR2 (germline): DFQATT, SNEGSKA (reference sequence). The CDR3 here is CSAMTGVWNEQYF.

CDR3 protein: CSATGQGVSTDTQYF. The J gene is TRBJ2-3, the V gene TRBV20-1; TCRdb proposes TRBD1, but this gene call is untestable without DNA. This CDR3 has 15 amino acids. Germline CDR1 reads DFQATT; CDR2 reads SNEGSKA (reference sequence).

The chain has TRBV12-3 or TRBV12-4 and TRBJ1-6; TCRdb outputs TRBD1, but without DNA this stays unchecked. This CDR3 has 15 residues. The chain's CDR3 is CASRGQGTGNSPLHF.

V usage is TRBV20-1 and J usage is TRBJ2-1; the TRBD2 assignment by TCRdb is unverifiable without DNA. The CDR3 is made up of 16 amino acids. Germline V lookup: CDR1 DFQATT, CDR2 SNEGSKA (reference sequence). The CDR3 loop is CSARDPHRLAGNEQFF.

The chain combines TRBV9 with TRBJ2-3. CDR1 is SGDLS and CDR2 is YYNGEE in the germline V gene. The CDR3 runs 16 residues. The CDR3 protein is CASSIVGLKPTDTQYF.

The gene calls are TRBV6-1 and TRBJ1-2. From germline, CDR1 is MNHNS and CDR2 SASEGT. The CDR3 spans 17 residues. This chain's CDR3 is CASSLLGRPTPNYGYTF.

CDR3 in amino acids: CASSSGEDQPQHF. J is TRBJ1-5 and V is TRBV12-3 or TRBV12-4. The CDR3 has 13 residues.

The rearrangement uses TRBV7-9 and TRBJ2-1; TCRdb indicates TRBD1, and absent DNA this call remains unverified. The CDR3 has 13 residues. Germline V gene sequence: CDR1 SEHNR, CDR2 FQNEAQ (reference sequence). CDR3 sequence: CASSNRTGQGQFF.